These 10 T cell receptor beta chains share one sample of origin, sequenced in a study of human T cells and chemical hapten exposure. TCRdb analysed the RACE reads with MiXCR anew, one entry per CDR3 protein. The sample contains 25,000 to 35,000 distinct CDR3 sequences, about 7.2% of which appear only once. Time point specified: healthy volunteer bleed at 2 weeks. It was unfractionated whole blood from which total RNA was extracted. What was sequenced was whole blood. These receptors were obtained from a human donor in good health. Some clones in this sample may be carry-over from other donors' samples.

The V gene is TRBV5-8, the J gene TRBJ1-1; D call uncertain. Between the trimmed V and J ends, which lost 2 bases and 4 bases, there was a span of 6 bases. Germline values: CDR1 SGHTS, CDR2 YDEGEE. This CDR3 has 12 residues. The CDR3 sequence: CASSFTSTEAFF. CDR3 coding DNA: TGTGCCAGCAGCTTTACATCCACTGAAGCTTTCTTT.

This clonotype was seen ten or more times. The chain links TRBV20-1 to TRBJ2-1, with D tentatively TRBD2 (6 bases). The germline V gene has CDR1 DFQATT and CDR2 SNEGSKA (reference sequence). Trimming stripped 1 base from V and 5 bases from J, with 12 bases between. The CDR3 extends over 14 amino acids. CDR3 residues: CSARVGGRNNEQFF. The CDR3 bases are TGCAGTGCTAGAGTTGGAGGGCGGAACAATGAGCAGTTCTTC.

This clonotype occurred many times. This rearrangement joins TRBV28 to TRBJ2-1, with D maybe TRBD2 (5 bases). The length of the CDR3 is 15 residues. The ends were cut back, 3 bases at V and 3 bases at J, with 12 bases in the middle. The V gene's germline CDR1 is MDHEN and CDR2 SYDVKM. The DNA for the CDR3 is TGTGCCAGCAGTTTTTCGGGGATGCTCTACAATGAGCAGTTCTTC. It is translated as CASSFSGMLYNEQFF.

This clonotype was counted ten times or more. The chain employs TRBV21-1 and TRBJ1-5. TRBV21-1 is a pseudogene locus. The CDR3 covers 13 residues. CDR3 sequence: CASSIGGNQPQHF. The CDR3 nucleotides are TGTGCCAGCAGCATTGGAGGGAATCAGCCCCAGCATTTT.

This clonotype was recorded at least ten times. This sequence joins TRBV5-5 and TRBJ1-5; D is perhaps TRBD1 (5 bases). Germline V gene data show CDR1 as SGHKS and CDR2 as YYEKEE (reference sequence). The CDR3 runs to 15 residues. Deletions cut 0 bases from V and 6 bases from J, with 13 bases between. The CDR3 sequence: CASSLAPTEGQPQHF. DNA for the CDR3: TGTGCCAGCAGCTTGGCCCCGACAGAGGGTCAGCCCCAGCATTTT.

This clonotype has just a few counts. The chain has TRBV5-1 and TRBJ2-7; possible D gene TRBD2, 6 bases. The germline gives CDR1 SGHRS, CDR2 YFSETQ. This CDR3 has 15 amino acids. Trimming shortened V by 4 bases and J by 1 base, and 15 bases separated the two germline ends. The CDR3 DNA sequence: TGCGCCAGCAGCCTGGCGGGGTCGAGGTCCTACGAGCAGTACTTC. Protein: CASSLAGSRSYEQYF.

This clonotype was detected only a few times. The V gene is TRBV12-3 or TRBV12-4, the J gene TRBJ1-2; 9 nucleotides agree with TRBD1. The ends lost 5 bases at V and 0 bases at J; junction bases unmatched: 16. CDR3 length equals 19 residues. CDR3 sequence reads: CASSPNRPLRDRANYGYTF. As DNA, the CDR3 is TGTGCCAGCAGTCCAAACCGACCCCTCAGGGACAGGGCTAACTATGGCTACACCTTC.

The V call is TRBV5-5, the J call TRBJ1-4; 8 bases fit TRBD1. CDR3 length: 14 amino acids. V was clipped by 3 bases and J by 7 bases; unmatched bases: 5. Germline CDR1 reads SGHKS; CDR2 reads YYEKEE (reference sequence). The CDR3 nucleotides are TGTGCCAGCAGCTGGACAGGGAGGGTTGAAAAACTGTTTTTT. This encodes CASSWTGRVEKLFF. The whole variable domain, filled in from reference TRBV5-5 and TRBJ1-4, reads DAGVTQSPTHLIKTRGQQVTLRCSPISGHKSVSWYQQVLGQGPQFIFQYYEKEERGRGNFPDRFSARQFPNYSSELNVNALLLGDSALYLCASSWTGRVEKLFFGSGTQLSVL.

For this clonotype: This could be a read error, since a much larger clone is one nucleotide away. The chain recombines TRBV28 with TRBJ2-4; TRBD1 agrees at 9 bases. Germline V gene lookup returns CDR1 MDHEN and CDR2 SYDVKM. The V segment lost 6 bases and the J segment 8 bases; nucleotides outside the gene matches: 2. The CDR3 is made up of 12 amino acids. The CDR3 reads CASRDRGDIQYF. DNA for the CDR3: TGTGCCAGCAGGGACAGGGGTGACATTCAGTACTTC.

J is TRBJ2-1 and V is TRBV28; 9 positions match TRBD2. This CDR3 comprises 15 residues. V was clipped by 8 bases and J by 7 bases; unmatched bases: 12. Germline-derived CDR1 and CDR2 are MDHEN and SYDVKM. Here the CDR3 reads CASWVSGRFRNEQFF. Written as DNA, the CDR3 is TGTGCCAGCTGGGTTAGCGGGAGATTCAGAAATGAGCAGTTCTTC.